This T cell receptor beta chain comes out of a study of human thymus T cells. Genomic DNA was extracted from every available blood leukocyte. Germline trimming cut 3 bases from V and 7 bases from J; bases unmatched to any gene: 9. The CDR3 consists of 15 residues. From germline, CDR1 is SGHTA and CDR2 FQGNSA. Measured with immunoSEQ multiplex PCR; TCRdb has only the in-frame clones, and not every one. This repertoire shows tens of thousands of clones, 90% to 95% found once; its top ten account for 5.5% to 7%. V gene TRBV7-2 combines with J gene TRBJ2-1, with TRBD2 identical over 7 bases. The sample consisted of blood. This sequence was found in a boy in the first two years of life with a congenital heart defect but otherwise immunologically healthy. The CDR3 reads CASSFNIRGDNEQFF. The DNA for the CDR3 is TGTGCCAGCAGCTTTAATATCCGGGGGGATAATGAGCAGTTCTTC.